Below, one T cell receptor beta chain is given with its context. This sample is drawn from a study of T cell changes during pregnancy in multiple sclerosis. Generated by immunoSEQ multiplex PCR, the TCRdb table keeps only in-frame clones and is missing some. The sample gives about 110,000 clones, roughly 90% of which show up once; around 0.8% is in the top ten. The CDR3 totals 13 residues. The V segment lost 3 bases and the J segment 5 bases; nucleotides outside the gene matches: 3. Looked up from germline, CDR1 is SQVTM and CDR2 is ANQGSEA. Source: peripheral blood, taken in the third trimester of pregnancy. The gene calls are TRBV29-1 and TRBJ1-2; 10 bases fit TRBD1. This receptor was obtained from a female donor in good health, enrolled as a control in a pregnancy study. DNA of the CDR3: TGCAGCGTTGACGACAGGGGGCCTTATGGCTACACCTTC. This translates into CSVDDRGPYGYTF.